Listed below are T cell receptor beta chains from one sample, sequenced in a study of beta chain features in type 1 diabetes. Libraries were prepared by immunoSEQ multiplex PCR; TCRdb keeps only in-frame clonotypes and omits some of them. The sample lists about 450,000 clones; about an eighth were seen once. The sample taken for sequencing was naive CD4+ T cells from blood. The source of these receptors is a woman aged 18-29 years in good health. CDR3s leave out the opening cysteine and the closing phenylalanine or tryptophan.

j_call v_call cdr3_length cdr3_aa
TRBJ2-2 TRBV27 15 ASSLVQGAPGTGELF
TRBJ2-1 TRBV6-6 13 ASSSGTSVYNEQF
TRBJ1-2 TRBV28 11 ASSDGRLYGYT
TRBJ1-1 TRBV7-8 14 ASSRKIRQGNTEAF
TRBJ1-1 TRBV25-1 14 ASSEGGKVTGSKAF
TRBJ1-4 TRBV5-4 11 ASKGQLNEKLF
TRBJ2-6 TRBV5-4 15 ASSPLRPTSGANVLT
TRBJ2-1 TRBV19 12 ASRGGGFYNEQF
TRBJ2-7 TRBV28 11 ASSWTGTYEQY
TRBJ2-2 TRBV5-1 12 ASSPPRGTGELF
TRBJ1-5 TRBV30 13 AWSKGEGGNQPQH